The clone carrying this T cell receptor (beta chain) was detected only a few times. Time point given: newly diagnosed GD, antithyroid drugs for less than 3 months. The authors made the TCR library using RNA they extracted from PBMCs. Building of the TCR beta libraries involved iRepertoire HTBI primers and Arm-PCR of CDR3 regions. MiXCR was run by TCRdb on the multiplex PCR reads, yielding one entry per CDR3 protein. The profile shows about 620,000 distinct CDR3 sequences, approximately 15% of them singletons. The data were obtained in a study of regulatory T cells in long-lasting Graves disease. For the study at large: New Graves' disease cases had less than 3 months of antithyroid drugs.

The same sample was also studied in work on T cells in Graves' hyperthyroidism and ophthalmopathy.

This receptor was taken from a woman in her 30s with Graves disease. The sequences come from peripheral blood mononuclear cells (PBMCs), collected at new diagnosis, from a patient treated with antithyroid drugs.

This CDR3 is CASSQGTTPEQYF. CDR3 nucleotides: TGCGCCAGCAGCCAAGGGACTACTCCAGAGCAGTACTTC. The V and J genes are TRBV4-1 and TRBJ2-7, with D possibly matching TRBD2 (6 bases). This CDR3 has 13 residues. Germline values: CDR1 MGHRA, CDR2 YSYEKL. V dropped 1 base and J dropped 7 bases, with 11 bases sitting between them.